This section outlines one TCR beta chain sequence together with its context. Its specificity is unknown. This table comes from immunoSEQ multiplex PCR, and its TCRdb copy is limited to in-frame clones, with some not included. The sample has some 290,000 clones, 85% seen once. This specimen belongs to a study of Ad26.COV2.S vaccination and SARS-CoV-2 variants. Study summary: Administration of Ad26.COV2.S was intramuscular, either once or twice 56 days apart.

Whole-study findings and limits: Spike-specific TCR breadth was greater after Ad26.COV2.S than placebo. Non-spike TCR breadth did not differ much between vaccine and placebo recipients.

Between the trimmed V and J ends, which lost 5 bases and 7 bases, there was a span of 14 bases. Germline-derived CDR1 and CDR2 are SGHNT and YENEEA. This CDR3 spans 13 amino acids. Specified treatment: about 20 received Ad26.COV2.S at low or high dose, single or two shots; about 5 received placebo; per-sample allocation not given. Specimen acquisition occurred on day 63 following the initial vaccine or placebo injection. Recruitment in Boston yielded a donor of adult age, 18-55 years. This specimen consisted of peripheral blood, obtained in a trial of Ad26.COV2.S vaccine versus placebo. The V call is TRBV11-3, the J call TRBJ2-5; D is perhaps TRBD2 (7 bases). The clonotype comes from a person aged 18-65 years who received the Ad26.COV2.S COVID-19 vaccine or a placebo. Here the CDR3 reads CASSPGGPGTQYF. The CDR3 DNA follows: TGTGCCAGCAGCCCCGGGGGGCCGGGGACCCAGTACTTC.